Presented here are 3 T cell receptor beta chains from one specimen sequenced in a study of chemoradiotherapy in HPV16-positive cancers. TCRdb keeps only in-frame clones here, not all; method: immunoSEQ multiplex PCR. Here the sample spans under 25,000 clones, around four fifths being singletons. The input for sequencing was blood, taken from a patient who underwent chemoradiotherapy. The receptors originated from a human donor with HPV-associated anogenital cancer.

In this sample, this clone turned up once. The chain recombines TRBV11-2 with TRBJ2-3; 9 bases line up with TRBD2. Germline V gene data show CDR1 as SGHAT and CDR2 as FQNNGV. CDR3 size: 17 residues. J lost 5 bases, V lost 5 bases, and 14 bases had no gene match. CDR3 region: CASSLRLGGGAGDTQYF. The DNA for the CDR3 is TGTGCCAGCAGCCTAAGGCTGGGCGGGGGGGCAGGAGATACGCAGTATTTT.

For this clone: Other DNA variants within this sample encode the same CDR3. The chain combines TRBV7-9 with TRBJ1-6; tentative D call: TRBD1 (5 bases). Trimming stripped 1 base from V and 7 bases from J, with 5 bases between. The CDR3 covers 13 residues. Germline assignment: CDR1 SEHNR and CDR2 FQNEAQ (reference sequence). This CDR3 is CASSLEGNSPLHF. CDR3 nucleotide sequence: TGTGCCAGCAGCTTAGAGGGGAATTCACCCCTCCACTTT.

V gene TRBV5-5 combines with J gene TRBJ2-1; the D gene is possibly TRBD1 (5 bases). The CDR3 has 17 residues. Germline values: CDR1 SGHKS, CDR2 YYEKEE (reference sequence). Trimming cost V 0 bases and J 0 bases, with 13 bases left between them. This CDR3 reads CASSLEFLGRSYNEQFF. CDR3 sequence (DNA): TGTGCCAGCAGCTTGGAGTTTCTGGGGCGCTCCTACAATGAGCAGTTCTTC.